This entry concerns a single T cell receptor (beta chain). Clones were sequenced by immunoSEQ multiplex PCR, and TCRdb holds only the in-frame ones, with some missing. Of about 68,000 clones detected, approximately 90% appear once; the ten largest clones hold about 2.9%. This CDR3 is built from 13 residues. CDR1 SGHAT and CDR2 FQNNGV come from the germline V gene. Trimming took off 4 bases at V and 11 bases at J, with 16 bases between the two ends. This sample stems from a study of T cells after somatic rescue of genetic block. The sample was peripheral blood mononuclear cells (PBMCs). The chain uses TRBV11-2 and TRBJ2-3, with D unresolved. The sequence was collected from a man aged 35 to 55. The chain's CDR3 is CASSYQKGLGQYF. CDR3 DNA sequence: TGTGCCAGCAGCTATCAAAAGGGTCTGGGGCAGTATTTT.